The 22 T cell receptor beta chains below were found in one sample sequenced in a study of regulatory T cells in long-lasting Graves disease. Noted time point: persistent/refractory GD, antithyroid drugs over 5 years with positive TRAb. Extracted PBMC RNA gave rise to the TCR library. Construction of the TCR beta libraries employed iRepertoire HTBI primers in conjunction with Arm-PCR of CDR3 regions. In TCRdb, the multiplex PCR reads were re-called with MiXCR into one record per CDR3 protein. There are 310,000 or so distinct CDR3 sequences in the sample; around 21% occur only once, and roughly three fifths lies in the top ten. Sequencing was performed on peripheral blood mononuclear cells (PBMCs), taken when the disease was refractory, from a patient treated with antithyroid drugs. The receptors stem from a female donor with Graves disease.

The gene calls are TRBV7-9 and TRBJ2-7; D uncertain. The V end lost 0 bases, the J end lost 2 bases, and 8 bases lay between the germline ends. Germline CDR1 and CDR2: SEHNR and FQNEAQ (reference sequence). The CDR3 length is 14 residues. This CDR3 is CASSLASPTYEQYF. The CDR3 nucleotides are TGTGCCAGCAGCTTAGCTTCACCCACCTACGAGCAGTACTTC.

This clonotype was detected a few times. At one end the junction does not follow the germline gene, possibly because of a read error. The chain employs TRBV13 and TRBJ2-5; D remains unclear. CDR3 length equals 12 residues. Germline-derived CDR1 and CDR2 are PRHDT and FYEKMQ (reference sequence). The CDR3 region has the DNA TGTACCAGCAGCTTACGCCGAGAGACCCAGTACTTC. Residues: CTSSLRRETQYF.

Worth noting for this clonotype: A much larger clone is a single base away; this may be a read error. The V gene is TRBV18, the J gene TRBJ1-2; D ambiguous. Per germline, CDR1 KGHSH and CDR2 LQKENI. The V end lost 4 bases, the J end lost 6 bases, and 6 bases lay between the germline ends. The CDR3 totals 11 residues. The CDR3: CASSRHHGYTF. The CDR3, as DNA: TGTGCCAGCTCACGTCACCATGGCTACACCTTC.

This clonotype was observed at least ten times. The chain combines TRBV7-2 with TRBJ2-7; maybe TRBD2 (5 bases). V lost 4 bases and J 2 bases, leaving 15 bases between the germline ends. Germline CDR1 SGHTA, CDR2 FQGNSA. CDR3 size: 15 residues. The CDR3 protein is CASSSSVGDAYEQYF. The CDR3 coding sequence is TGTGCCAGCAGCTCATCCGTGGGAGATGCCTACGAGCAGTACTTC.

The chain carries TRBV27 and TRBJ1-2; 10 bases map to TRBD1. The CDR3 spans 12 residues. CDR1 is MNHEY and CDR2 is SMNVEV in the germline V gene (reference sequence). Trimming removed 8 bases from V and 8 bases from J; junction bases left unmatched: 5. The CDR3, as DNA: TGTGCCAGCGGGACAGGGGTTTTCGGCTACACCTTC. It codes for CASGTGVFGYTF.

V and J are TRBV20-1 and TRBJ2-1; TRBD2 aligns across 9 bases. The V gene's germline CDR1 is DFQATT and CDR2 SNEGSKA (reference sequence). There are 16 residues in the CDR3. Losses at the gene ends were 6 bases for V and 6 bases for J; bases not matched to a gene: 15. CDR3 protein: CSAPPRGLAGSNEQFF. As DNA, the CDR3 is TGCAGTGCACCTCCACGGGGTCTAGCGGGATCCAATGAGCAGTTCTTC.

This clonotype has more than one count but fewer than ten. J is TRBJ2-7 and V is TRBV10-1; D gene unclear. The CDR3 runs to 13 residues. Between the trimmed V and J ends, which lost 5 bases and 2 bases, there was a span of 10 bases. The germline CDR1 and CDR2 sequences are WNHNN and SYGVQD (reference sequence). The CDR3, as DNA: TGCGCCAGCAGTTCCACTGACACCTACGAGCAGTACTTC. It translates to CASSSTDTYEQYF.

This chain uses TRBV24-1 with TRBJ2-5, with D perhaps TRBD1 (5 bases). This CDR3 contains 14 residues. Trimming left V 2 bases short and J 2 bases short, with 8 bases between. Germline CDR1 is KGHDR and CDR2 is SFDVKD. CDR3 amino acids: CATSDSTVQETQYF. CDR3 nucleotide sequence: TGTGCCACCAGTGATTCGACAGTTCAAGAGACCCAGTACTTC.

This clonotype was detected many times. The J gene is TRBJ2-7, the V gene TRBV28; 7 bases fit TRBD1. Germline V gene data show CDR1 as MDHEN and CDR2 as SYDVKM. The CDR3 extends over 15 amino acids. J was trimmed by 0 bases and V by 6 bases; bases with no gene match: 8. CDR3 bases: TGTGCCAGCAGACCCGCGACAGGGCCCTCCTACGAGCAGTACTTC. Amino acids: CASRPATGPSYEQYF.

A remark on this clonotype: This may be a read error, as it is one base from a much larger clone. CDR3 protein: CSAREGNSNQPQHF. Written as DNA, the CDR3 is TGCAGTGCTAGAGAGGGGAATAGCAATCAGCCCCAGCATTTT. The chain combines TRBV20-1 with TRBJ1-5; D not resolved. The germline V gene encodes CDR1 DFQATT and CDR2 SNEGSKA (reference sequence). V lost 0 bases, J lost 0 bases, and 6 bases lay in between. CDR3 size: 14 residues.

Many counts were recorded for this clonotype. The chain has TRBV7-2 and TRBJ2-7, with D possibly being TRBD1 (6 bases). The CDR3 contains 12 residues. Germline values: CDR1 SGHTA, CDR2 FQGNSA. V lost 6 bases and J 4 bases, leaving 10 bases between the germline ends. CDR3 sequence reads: CASSIQGYEQYF. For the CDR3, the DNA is TGTGCCAGCAGTATACAGGGTTACGAGCAGTACTTC. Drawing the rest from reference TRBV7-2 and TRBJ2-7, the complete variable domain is GAGVSQSPSNKVTEKGKDVELRCDPISGHTALYWYRQSLGQGLEFLIYFQGNSAPDKSGLPSDRFSAERTGGSVSTLTIQRTQQEDSAVYLCASSIQGYEQYFGPGTRLTVT.

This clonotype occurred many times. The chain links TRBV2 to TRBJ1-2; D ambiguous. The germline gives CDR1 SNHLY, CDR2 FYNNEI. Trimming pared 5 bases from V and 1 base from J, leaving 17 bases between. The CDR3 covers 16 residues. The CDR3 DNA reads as TGTGCCAGCAGTCCCGATGCAAATTTGTATAACTATGGCTACACCTTC. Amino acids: CASSPDANLYNYGYTF.

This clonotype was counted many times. The CDR3 DNA reads TGCAGCGTTGAACTAGCGGGGTCCTACGAGCAGTACTTC. Its protein product is CSVELAGSYEQYF. The chain combines TRBV29-1 with TRBJ2-7; TRBD2 matches 9 bases. V trimming: 2 bases; J trimming: 1 base; junction bases outside the gene matches: 0. This CDR3 contains 13 residues. Germline assignment: CDR1 SQVTM and CDR2 ANQGSEA.

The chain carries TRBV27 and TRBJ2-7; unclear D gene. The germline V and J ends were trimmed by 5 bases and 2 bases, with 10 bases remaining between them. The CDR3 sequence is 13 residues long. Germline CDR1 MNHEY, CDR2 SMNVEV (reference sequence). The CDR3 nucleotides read TGTGCCAGCAGTAGGACGGTTGCCTACGAGCAGTACTTC. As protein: CASSRTVAYEQYF.

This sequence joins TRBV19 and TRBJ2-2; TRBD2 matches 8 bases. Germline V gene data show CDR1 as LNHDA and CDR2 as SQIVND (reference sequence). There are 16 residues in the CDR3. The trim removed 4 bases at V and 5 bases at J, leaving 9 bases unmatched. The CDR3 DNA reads TGTGCCAGTAGTAGCGTCGGCGGGGGGATAACCGGGGAGCTGTTTTTT. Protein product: CASSSVGGGITGELFF.

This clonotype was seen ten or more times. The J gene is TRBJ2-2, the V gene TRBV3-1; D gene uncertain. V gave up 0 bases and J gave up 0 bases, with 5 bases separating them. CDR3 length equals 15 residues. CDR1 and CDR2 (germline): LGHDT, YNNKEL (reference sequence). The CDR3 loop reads CASSQDAANTGELFF. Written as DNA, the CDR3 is TGTGCCAGCAGCCAAGATGCGGCGAACACCGGGGAGCTGTTTTTT. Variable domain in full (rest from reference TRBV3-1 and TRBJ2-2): DTAVSQTPKYLVTQMGNDKSIKCEQNLGHDTMYWYKQDSKKFLKIMFSYNNKELIINETVPNRFSPKSPDKAHLNLHINSLELGDSAVYFCASSQDAANTGELFFGEGSRLTVL.

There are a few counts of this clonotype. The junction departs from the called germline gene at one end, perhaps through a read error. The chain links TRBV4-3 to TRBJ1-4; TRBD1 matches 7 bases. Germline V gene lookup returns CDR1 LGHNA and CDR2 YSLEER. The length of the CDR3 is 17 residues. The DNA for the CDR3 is TGTGCCAGCACCCACTACTACGGGGACAGCTTTAATGAAAAACTGTTTTTT. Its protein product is CASTHYYGDSFNEKLFF.

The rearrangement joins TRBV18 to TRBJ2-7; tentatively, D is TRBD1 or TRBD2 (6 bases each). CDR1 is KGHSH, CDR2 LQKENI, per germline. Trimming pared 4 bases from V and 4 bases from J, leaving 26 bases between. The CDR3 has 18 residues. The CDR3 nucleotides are TGTGCCAGCTCACTAAAGGGGGTGCGTAGCCGGGAGAGATACGAGCAGTACTTC. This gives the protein CASSLKGVRSRERYEQYF.

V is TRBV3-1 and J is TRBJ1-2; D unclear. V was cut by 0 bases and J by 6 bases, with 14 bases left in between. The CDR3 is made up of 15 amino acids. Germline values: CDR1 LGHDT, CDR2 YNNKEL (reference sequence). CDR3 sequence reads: CASSQEYSPKDGYTF. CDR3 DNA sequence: TGTGCCAGCAGCCAAGAGTACAGCCCGAAGGATGGCTACACCTTC.

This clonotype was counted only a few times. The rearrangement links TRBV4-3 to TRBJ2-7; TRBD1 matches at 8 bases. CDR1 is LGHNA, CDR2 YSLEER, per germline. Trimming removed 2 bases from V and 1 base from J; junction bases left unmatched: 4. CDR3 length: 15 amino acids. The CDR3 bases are TGCGCCAGCAGCCAAAGGACAGGGTTATCCTACGAGCAGTACTTC. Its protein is CASSQRTGLSYEQYF.

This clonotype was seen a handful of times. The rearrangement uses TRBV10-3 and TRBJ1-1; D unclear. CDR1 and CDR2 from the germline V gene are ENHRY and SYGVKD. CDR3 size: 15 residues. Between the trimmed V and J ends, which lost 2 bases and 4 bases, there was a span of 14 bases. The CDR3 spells CAISESASSSTEAFF. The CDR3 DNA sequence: TGTGCCATCAGTGAGAGTGCGAGTAGCAGCACTGAAGCTTTCTTT.

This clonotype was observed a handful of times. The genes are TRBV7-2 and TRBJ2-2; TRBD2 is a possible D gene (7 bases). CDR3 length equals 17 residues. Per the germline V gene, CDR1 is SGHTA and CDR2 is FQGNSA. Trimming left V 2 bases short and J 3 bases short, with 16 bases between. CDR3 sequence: CASSLFGGGSYTGELFF. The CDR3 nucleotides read TGTGCCAGCAGCTTATTTGGGGGCGGGAGCTACACCGGGGAGCTGTTTTTT.